This TCR beta chain was retrieved from a study of T-cell memory formation after mild COVID-19 (dated by TCRdb to the early 2020s). Concerning the study at large: Most TCR sequence clusters were specific to one of the two donors. T-cell clones expanding and contracting after mild COVID-19 in a couple of donors were tracked by longitudinal TCRalpha and TCRbeta repertoire sequencing. The cohort comprised two young, previously healthy adult volunteers, one female and one male.

What the research found in general, with its limitations: Clones contracting from day 15 to 85 had balanced CD4/CD8 phenotypes, while a second wave expanding from day 15 to 37 was biased towards CD4+. The study covered only a couple of mild cases, and larger cohorts including severe cases with pre-infection samples were considered necessary. SARS-CoV-2 specificity was not confirmed for the second-wave clones peaking on day 37. Contracting CD4+ clones were located mainly in the CM and EM memory subsets, whereas CD8+ clones were found to be enriched in EMRA. The detection of some responding clones in pre-infection memory suggests that pre-existing cross-reactive memory T cells joined the SARS-CoV-2 response.

Ficoll-Paque density gradient centrifugation was used to isolate PBMCs. This clonotype was seen more than once but under ten times. This receptor's antigen is unknown. No qualities accompany the bases; no much larger clone lies one base away. From cysteine to phenylalanine, the CDR3 is 17 amino acids long. Just the 51-base CDR3 DNA is kept, in frame starting at base 1. At the junction V is shortened by 0 bases and J by 4 bases; bases outside the gene matches: 10. CDR1 and CDR2, looked up from the germline V gene, are LGHNA and YNFKEQ. Instrument on record: Illumina NovaSeq 6000. TCRalpha and TCRbeta cDNA libraries were built by 5'RACE with constant-segment primers, adding sample barcodes and unique molecular identifiers. RNA was extracted from every sample with Trizol reagent. Libraries were amplified in two PCR steps, with a second sample barcode and Illumina TruSeq adapters added in the second step. Sequencing of libraries was performed on an Illumina NovaSeq with 2 x 150 bp paired-end reads. The source study handled its data this way. Reads were demultiplexed and collapsed into UMI-guided consensus sequences with migec v1.2.7. Using mixcr v2.1.11, the UMI consensuses were aligned to TRA and TRB V and J templates and assembled into clonotypes. Clonotypes were classified as expanded or contracted when called significant by both edgeR and NoisET, with noise models trained on biological replicates. For edgeR calls, a false discovery rate-adjusted p below 0.01 and a log2 fold-change threshold of 1 were applied. As an exploratory analysis of dynamics, PCA with hierarchical clustering was applied to max-normalized trajectories of the 1000 most abundant clonotypes. Separately sequenced CD4+ and CD8+ repertoires were used to assign the CD4 or CD8 phenotype of responding clones. TCRdb reprocessed the public reads (quality trimming at Q25 with fastp, clone calling with MiXCR) and kept in-frame beta chains. Every entry covers one CDR3 protein and lists the most common genes and DNA from its rows. None of the V and J calls come from the authors' own analysis; TCRdb made them. For this sample the table gives 450,000 to 700,000 distinct CDR3 sequences, of which around 17% were detected only once. 12% of the sample rests with the top ten.

Sequencing was carried out using PBMCs or a T cell subset sorted from them (not recorded which). The source of this sequence is an adult woman who had mild COVID-19 (a few samples of this study predate the infection). The sample titles of this study are shuffled in the database, so cell type and time point are left out; the donor was told from shared clones. The rearrangement joined TRBV4-2 to TRBJ2-5, with 8 bases matching TRBD2. This receptor carries the CDR3 CASSQDLVRGGIETQYF. In nucleotide form, the sequence is TGTGCCAGCAGCCAAGATCTTGTTCGGGGGGGAATAGAGACCCAGTACTTC.